The 3 T cell receptor beta chains below come from one sample, sequenced in a study of shared clonotypes between healthy human individuals. This table comes from immunoSEQ multiplex PCR, and its TCRdb copy is limited to in-frame clones, with some not included. This table has about 1 million clones, roughly 80% appearing once. The sequenced material came from memory CD4+ T cells sorted from blood. Described subset: CD45RA-negative fraction. The receptors come from a man between 18 and 35 years old in good health.

The chain has TRBV7-2 and TRBJ2-5, with TRBD2 matching over 8 bases. The CDR3 loop spans 14 amino acids. CDR1 SGHTA and CDR2 FQGNSA come from the germline V gene. V lost 4 bases and J lost 1; bases outside the gene matches: 2. DNA for the CDR3: TGTGCCAGCAGCTCTAGCGGGTTCCAAGAGACCCAGTACTTC. Its translation: CASSSSGFQETQYF.

The chain carries TRBV10-3 and TRBJ2-7, with D perhaps being TRBD1 or TRBD2 (5 bases each). Trimming shortened V by 0 bases and J by 4 bases, and 19 bases separated the two germline ends. Per germline, CDR1 ENHRY and CDR2 SYGVKD. CDR3 length: 17 residues. DNA for the CDR3: TGTGCCATCAGTGAGTCGAGTTCCTGGGACCGCATGTACGAGCAGTACTTC. This codes for CAISESSSWDRMYEQYF.

The chain recombines TRBV7-6 with TRBJ2-3; D call uncertain. V was shortened by 1 base and J by 6 bases, with 11 bases between the two germline ends. The CDR3 loop spans 14 amino acids. In germline, CDR1 is SGHVS, CDR2 FNYEAQ. Here the CDR3 reads CASSLEGHGDTQYF. The CDR3 nucleotides are TGTGCCAGCAGCTTAGAGGGCCACGGGGATACGCAGTATTTT.